This T cell receptor beta chain is drawn from a study of T cells in Graves' hyperthyroidism and ophthalmopathy. CDR3 length equals 15 residues. Trimming stripped 3 bases from V and 6 bases from J, with 15 bases between. Researchers took RNA transcripts and amplified the TCR beta CDR3 regions from them. The HTBI primer set was used in a first-round RT-PCR of the TCR CDR3. Each CDR3 protein is one row after TCRdb ran MiXCR on the multiplex PCR reads. The profile shows hundreds of thousands of distinct CDR3 sequences, 35% to 40% of them singletons. The chain couples TRBV12-3 or TRBV12-4 to TRBJ1-5; D unresolved. This TCR derives from a man between 18 and 29 years old with Graves' hyperthyroidism. What was sequenced was blood. CDR3 amino acids: CASSFGLAPGQPQHF. DNA for the CDR3: TGTGCCAGCAGTTTTGGACTAGCCCCGGGTCAGCCCCAGCATTTT.